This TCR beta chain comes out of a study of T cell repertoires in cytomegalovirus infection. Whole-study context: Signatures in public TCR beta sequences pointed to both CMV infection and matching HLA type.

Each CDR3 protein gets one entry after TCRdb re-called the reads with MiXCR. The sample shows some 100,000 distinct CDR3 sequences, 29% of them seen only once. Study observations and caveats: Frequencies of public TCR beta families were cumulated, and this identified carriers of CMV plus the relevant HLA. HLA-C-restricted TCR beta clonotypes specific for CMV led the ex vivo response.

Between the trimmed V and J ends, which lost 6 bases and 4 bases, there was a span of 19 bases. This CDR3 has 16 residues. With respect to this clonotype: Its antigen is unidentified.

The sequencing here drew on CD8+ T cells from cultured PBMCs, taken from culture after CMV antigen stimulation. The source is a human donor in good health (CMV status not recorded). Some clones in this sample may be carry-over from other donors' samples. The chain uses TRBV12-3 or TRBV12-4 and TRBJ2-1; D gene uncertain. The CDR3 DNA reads TGTGCCAGCAGGTTTGACCCGCGAAGATATTACAATGAGCAGTTCTTC. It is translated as CASRFDPRRYYNEQFF.